This T cell receptor (beta chain) was documented in a study of cytomegalovirus exposure and HLA in healthy donors. A note on this clone: The antigen remains unidentified.

The donors were members of the validation cohort comprising over 90 subjects, separate from the roughly 680-subject first cohort. V gave up 4 bases and J gave up 4 bases, with 11 bases separating them. The CDR3 totals 14 residues. The germline V gene has CDR1 MNHNS and CDR2 SASEGT. Data came from immunoSEQ multiplex PCR; TCRdb stores just in-frame clones and leaves some out. The sample lists 95,000 to 150,000 clones; about 91% were seen once. Study results and caveats: Generally TCR sequences proved uncommon, though certain public TCRs appeared in numerous donors.

The receptor was derived from a woman in her late teens or twenties in good health and CMV-seronegative. The sample was PBMCs. This rearrangement joins TRBV6-1 to TRBJ1-3; perhaps TRBD1 as D (6 bases). The CDR3 region is CASSVTGRGNTIYF. CDR3 sequence (DNA): TGTGCCAGCAGTGTTACAGGGCGCGGAAACACCATATATTTT.